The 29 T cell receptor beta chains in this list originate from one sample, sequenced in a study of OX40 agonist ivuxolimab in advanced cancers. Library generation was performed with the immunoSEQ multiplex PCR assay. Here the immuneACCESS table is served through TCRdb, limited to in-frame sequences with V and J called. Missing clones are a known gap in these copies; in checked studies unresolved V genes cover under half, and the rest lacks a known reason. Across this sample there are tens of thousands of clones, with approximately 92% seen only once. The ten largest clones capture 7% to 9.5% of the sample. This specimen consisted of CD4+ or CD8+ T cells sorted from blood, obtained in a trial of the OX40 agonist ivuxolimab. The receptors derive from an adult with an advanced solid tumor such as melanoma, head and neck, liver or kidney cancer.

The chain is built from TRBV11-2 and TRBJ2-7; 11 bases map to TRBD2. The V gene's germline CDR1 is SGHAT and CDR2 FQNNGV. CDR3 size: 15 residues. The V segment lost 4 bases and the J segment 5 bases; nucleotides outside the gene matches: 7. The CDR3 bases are TGTGCCAGCAGCTCCTTAGCGGGGGGGCCCCACGAGCAGTACTTC. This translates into CASSSLAGGPHEQYF.

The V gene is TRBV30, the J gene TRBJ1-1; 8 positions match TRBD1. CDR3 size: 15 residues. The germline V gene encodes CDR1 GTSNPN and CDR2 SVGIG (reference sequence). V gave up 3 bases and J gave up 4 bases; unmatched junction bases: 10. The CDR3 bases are TGTGCCTGGAGGCTCTCCAGGGGGCCGGGCACTGAAGCTTTCTTT. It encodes CAWRLSRGPGTEAFF.

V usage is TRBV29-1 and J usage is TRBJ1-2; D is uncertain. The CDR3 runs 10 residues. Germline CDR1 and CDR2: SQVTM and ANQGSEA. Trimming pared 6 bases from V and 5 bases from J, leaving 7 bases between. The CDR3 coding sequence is TGCAGCGTGTCCGGGTATGGCTACACCTTC. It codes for CSVSGYGYTF.

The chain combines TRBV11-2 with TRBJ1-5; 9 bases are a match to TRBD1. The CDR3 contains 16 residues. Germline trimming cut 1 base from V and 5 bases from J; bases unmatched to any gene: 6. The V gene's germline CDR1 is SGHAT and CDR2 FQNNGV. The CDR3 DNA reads TGTGCCAGCAGCTTAGGGATTACAGGGGGCGATCAGCCCCAGCATTTT. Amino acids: CASSLGITGGDQPQHF.

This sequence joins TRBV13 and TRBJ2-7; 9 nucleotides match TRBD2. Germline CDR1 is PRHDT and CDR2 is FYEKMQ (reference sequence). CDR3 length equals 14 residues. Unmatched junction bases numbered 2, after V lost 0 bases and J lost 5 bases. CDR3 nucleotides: TGTGCCAGCAGCTTAGGGGGACTAGCAGACGAGCAGTACTTC. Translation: CASSLGGLADEQYF.

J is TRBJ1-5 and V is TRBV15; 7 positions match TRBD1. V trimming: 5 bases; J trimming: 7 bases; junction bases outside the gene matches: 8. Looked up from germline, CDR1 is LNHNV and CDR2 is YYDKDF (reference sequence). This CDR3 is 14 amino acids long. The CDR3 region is CATSPDRANQPQHF. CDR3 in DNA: TGTGCCACCAGCCCTGACAGGGCAAACCAGCCCCAGCATTTT.

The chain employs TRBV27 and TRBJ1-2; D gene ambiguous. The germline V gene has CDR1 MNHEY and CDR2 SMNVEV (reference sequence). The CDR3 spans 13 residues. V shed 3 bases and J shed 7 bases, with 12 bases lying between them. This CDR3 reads CASSLSTAVGYTF. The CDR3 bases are TGTGCCAGCAGTTTGAGCACGGCGGTTGGCTACACCTTC.

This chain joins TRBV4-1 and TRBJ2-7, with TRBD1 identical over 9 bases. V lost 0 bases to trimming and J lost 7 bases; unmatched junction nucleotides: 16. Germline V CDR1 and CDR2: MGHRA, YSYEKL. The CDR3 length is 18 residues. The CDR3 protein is CASSQDSGTGSNLGEQYF. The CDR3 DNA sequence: TGCGCCAGCAGCCAAGATTCCGGGACAGGGTCTAACTTGGGGGAGCAGTACTTC.

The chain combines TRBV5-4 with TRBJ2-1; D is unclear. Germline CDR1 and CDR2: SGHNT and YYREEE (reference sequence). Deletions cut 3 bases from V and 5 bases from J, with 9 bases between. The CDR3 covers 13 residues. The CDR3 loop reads CASSWLRHNEQFF. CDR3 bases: TGTGCCAGCAGCTGGCTACGACACAATGAGCAGTTCTTC.

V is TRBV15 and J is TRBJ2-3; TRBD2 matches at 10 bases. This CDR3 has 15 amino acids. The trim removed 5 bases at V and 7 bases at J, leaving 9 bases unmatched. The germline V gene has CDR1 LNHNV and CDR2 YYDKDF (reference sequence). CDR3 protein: CATSVYGTSVNTQYF. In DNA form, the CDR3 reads TGTGCCACCAGCGTGTACGGGACTAGCGTAAATACGCAGTATTTT. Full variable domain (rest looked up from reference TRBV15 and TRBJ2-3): DAMVIQNPRYQVTQFGKPVTLSCSQTLNHNVMYWYQQKSSQAPKLLFHYYDKDFNNEADTPDNFQSRRPNTSFCFLDIRSPGLGDTAMYLCATSVYGTSVNTQYFGPGTRLTVL.

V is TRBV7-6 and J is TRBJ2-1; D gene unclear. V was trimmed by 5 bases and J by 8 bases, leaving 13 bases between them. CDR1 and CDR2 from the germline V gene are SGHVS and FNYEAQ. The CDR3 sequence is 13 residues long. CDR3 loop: CASSPRPAYEQFF. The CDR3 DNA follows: TGTGCCAGCAGCCCGAGGCCGGCCTATGAGCAGTTCTTC.

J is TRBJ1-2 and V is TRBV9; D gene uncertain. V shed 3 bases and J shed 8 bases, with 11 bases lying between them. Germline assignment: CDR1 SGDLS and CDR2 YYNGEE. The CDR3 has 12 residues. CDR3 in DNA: TGTGCCAGCAGCGGCCCCGATGGGGGCTACACCTTC. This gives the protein CASSGPDGGYTF.

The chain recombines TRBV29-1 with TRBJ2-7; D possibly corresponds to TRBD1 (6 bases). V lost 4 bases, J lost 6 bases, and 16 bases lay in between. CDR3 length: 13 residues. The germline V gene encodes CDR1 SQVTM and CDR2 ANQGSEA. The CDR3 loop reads CSVVGGEGGEQYF. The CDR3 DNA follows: TGCAGCGTTGTGGGTGGGGAAGGGGGCGAGCAGTACTTC.

The CDR3 region is CATSIGTGSYEQYF. DNA of the CDR3: TGTGCCACCAGCATTGGGACAGGATCCTACGAGCAGTACTTC. The chain couples TRBV15 to TRBJ2-7; 8 nucleotides agree with TRBD1. V shed 4 bases and J 1 base; nucleotides not matched to a gene: 3. The length of the CDR3 is 14 residues. The germline V gene has CDR1 LNHNV and CDR2 YYDKDF (reference sequence).

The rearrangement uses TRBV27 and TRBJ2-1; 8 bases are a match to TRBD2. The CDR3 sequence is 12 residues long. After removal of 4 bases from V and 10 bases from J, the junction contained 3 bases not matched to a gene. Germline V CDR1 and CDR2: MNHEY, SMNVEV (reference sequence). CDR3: CASSYPGGEQFF. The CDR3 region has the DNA TGTGCCAGCAGTTATCCGGGGGGGGAGCAGTTCTTC.

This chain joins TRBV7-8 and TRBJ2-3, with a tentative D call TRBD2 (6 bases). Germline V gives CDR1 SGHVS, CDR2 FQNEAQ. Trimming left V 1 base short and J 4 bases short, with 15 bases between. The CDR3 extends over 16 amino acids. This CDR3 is CASSLEPAGNADTQYF. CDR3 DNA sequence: TGTGCCAGCAGCTTAGAGCCCGCGGGGAACGCAGATACGCAGTATTTT.

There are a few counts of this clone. CDR3 DNA: TGTGCCAGCAGCCTACATGAGCCTGCGGCTTTCTTT. Its translation is CASSLHEPAAFF. The V gene is TRBV7-9, the J gene TRBJ1-1; D not resolved. This CDR3 spans 12 amino acids. Trimming took 5 bases from V and 11 from J, leaving 15 bases between them. Germline assignment: CDR1 SEHNR and CDR2 FQNEAQ (reference sequence).

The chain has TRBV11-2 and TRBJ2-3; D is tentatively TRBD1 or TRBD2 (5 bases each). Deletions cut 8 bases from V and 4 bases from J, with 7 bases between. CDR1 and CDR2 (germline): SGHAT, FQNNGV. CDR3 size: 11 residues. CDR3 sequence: CASLGADTQYF. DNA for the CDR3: TGTGCCAGCCTGGGGGCAGATACGCAGTATTTT.

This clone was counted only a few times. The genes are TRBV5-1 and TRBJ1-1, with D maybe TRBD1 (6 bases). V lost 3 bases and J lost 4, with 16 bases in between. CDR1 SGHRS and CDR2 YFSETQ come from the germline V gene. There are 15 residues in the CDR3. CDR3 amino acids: CASSSGGGDFTEAFF. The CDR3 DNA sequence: TGCGCCAGCAGCTCCGGGGGGGGCGATTTCACTGAAGCTTTCTTT.

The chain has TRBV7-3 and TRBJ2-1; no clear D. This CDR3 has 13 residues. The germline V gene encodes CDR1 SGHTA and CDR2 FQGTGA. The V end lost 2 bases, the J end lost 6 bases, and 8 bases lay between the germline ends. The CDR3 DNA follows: TGTGCCAGCAGCTTAGGGCTTGGCAATGAGCAGTTCTTC. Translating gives CASSLGLGNEQFF.

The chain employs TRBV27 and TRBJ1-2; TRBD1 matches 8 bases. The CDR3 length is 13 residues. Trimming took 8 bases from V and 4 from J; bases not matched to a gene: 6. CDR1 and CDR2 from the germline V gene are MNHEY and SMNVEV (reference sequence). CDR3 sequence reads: CASRWTGSYGYTF. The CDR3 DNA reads TGTGCCAGCCGCTGGACAGGGTCCTATGGCTACACCTTC.

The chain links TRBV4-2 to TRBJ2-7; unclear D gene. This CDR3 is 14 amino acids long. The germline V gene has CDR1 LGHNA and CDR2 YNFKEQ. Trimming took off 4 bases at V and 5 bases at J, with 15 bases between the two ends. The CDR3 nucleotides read TGTGCCAGCAGCCCGGTCCTAGACGGCGACGAGCAGTACTTC. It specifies CASSPVLDGDEQYF.

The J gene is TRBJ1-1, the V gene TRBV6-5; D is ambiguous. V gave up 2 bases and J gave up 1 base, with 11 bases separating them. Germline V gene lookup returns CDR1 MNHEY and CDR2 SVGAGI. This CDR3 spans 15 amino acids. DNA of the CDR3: TGTGCCAGCAGTTACCGGGAAGGCAGGAACACTGAAGCTTTCTTT. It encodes CASSYREGRNTEAFF.

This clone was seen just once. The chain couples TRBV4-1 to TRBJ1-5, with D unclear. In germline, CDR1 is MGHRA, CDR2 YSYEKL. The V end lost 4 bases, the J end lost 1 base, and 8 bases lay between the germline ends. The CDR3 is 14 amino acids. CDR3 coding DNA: TGCGCCAGCAGCCCCACGTTGAGCAATCAGCCCCAGCATTTT. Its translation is CASSPTLSNQPQHF.

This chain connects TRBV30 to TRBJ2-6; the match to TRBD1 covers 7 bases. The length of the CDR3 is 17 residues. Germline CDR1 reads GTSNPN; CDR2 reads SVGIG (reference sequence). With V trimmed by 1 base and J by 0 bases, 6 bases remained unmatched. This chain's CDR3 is CAWSGTGEISGANVLTF. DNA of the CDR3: TGTGCCTGGAGTGGCACAGGGGAGATCTCTGGGGCCAACGTCCTGACTTTC.

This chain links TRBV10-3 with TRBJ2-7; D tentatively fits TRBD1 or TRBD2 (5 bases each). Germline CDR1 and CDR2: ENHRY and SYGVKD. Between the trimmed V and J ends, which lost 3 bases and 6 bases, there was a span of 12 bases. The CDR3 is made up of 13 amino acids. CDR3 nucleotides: TGTGCCATCAGTGACCCCCCGGGGCTCGAGCAGTACTTC. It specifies CAISDPPGLEQYF.

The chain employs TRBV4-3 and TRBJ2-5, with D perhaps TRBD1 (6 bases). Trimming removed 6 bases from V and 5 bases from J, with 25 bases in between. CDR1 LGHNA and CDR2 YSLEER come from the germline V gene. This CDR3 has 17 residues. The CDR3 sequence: CASSPAWETGAVETQYF. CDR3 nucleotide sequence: TGCGCCAGCAGTCCTGCTTGGGAGACAGGAGCGGTGGAGACCCAGTACTTC.

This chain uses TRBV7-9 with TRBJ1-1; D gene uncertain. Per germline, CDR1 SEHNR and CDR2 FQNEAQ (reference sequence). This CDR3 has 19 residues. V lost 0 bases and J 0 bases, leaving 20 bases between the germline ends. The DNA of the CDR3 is TGTGCCAGCAGCTTAGCAAGGATTGCTGACCATAACATGAACACTGAAGCTTTCTTT. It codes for CASSLARIADHNMNTEAFF.

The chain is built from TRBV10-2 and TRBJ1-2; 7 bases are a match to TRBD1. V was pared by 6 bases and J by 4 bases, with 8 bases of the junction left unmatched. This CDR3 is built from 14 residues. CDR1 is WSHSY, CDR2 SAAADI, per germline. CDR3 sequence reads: CASSPGTAVYGYTF. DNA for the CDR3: TGCGCCAGCAGCCCCGGGACAGCAGTCTATGGCTACACCTTC.